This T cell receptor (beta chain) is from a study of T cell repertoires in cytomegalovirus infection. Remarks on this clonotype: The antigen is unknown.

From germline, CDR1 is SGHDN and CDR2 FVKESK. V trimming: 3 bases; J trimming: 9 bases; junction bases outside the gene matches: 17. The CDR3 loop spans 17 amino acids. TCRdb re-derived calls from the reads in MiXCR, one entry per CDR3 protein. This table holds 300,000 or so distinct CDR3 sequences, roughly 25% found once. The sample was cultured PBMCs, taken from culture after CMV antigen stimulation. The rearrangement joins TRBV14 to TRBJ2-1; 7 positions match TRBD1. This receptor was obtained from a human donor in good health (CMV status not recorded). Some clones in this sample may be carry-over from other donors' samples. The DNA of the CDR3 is TGTGCCAGCAGCCAGGCGGACAGGTCCCTTTGGGTTAGTGAGCAGTTCTTC. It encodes CASSQADRSLWVSEQFF.